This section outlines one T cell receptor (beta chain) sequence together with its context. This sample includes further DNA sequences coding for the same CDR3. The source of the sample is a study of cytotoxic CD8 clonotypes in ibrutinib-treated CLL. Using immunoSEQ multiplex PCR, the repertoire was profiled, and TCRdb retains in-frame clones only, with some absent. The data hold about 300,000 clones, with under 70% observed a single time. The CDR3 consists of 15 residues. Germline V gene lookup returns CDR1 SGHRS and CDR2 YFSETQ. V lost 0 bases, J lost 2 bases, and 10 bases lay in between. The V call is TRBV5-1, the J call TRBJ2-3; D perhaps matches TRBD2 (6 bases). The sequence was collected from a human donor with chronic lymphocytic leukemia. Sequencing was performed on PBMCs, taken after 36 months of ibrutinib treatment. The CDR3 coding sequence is TGCGCCAGCAGCTTGGGACTAGGCGACACAGATACGCAGTATTTT. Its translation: CASSLGLGDTDTQYF.